This TCR beta chain was sequenced for a study of cytomegalovirus exposure and HLA in healthy donors. Study information: The platform used for the roughly 110 validation repertoires matched that of the approximately 670 first-cohort repertoires, a later analysis reported. Whole-study findings and limits: Cytomegalovirus status was reportedly diagnosed by the classifier with high sensitivity and specificity. Many donors shared some public TCRs, even though most TCR sequences were rare.

The ends were cut back, 2 bases at V and 6 bases at J, with 10 bases in the middle. Per the germline V gene, CDR1 is MNHEY and CDR2 is SVGAGI. The CDR3 consists of 14 residues. Here immunoSEQ multiplex PCR was the method, and the copy in TCRdb shows in-frame clones only, minus some. The sample shows 100,000 or so clones, roughly 85% of them seen only once. The donors formed part of the roughly 110-subject validation cohort, distinct from the approximately 640-subject first cohort. In regard to this clone: Its specificity is unknown.

The sample taken for sequencing was PBMCs. The chain couples TRBV6-5 to TRBJ2-2; D unclear. The sequence was collected from a woman aged 25 to 39 in good health and CMV-seronegative. The CDR3 nucleotides are TGTGCCAGCAGTTACGAACTCCTCGCCGGGGAGCTGTTTTTT. Amino acid sequence: CASSYELLAGELFF.